Listed here are 27 T cell receptor beta chains from one sample, sequenced in a study of OX40 agonist ivuxolimab in advanced cancers. Profiled with immunoSEQ multiplex PCR; TCRdb holds only in-frame clones, not every one. The sample lists roughly 20,000 clones, 65% to 90% seen once, with 13% in the top ten. Sequenced material: CD4+ or CD8+ T cells sorted from blood, taken in a trial of the OX40 agonist ivuxolimab. The receptor source for this set is an adult with an advanced solid tumor such as melanoma, head and neck, liver or kidney cancer.

The chain combines TRBV6-1 with TRBJ1-5; D call uncertain. Per germline, CDR1 MNHNS and CDR2 SASEGT. The CDR3 sequence is 13 residues long. V dropped 9 bases and J dropped 2 bases, with 11 bases sitting between them. This chain's CDR3 is CASGSGGNQPQHF. The DNA of the CDR3 is TGTGCCAGTGGCTCGGGTGGCAATCAGCCCCAGCATTTT.

This clone showed up just once. The V gene is TRBV5-1, the J gene TRBJ2-5, with D perhaps assigned TRBD1 or TRBD2 (6 bases each). In germline, CDR1 is SGHRS, CDR2 YFSETQ. This CDR3 spans 16 amino acids. V was pared by 4 bases and J by 5 bases, with 21 bases between. For the CDR3, the DNA is TGCGCCAGCAGCCCGAGGGGGGCAGGCGCAGGGGAGACCCAGTACTTC. Encoded protein: CASSPRGAGAGETQYF.

This clone was observed a single time. The V and J genes are TRBV28 and TRBJ1-4; D perhaps matches TRBD1 (5 bases). The germline V gene has CDR1 MDHEN and CDR2 SYDVKM. The V gene lost 2 bases and the J gene lost 8 bases, with 15 bases spanning the gap. The length of the CDR3 is 15 residues. DNA for the CDR3: TGTGCCAGCAGTTTAACCGGATGGGGGAAGGAAAAACTGTTTTTT. This encodes CASSLTGWGKEKLFF.

The chain carries TRBV9 and TRBJ1-3; D call uncertain. Per the germline V gene, CDR1 is SGDLS and CDR2 is YYNGEE. Trimming cost V 4 bases and J 2 bases, with 13 bases left between them. There are 15 residues in the CDR3. DNA for the CDR3: TGTGCCAGCAGCCCCAGAGCAGGTGCTGGAAACACCATATATTTT. Amino acid sequence: CASSPRAGAGNTIYF.

J is TRBJ2-3 and V is TRBV7-3; 10 bases map to TRBD1. The V and J ends lost 2 bases and 6 bases, in that order; junction bases with no gene match: 11. The CDR3 runs to 17 residues. The germline gives CDR1 SGHTA, CDR2 FQGTGA. The CDR3, as DNA: TGTGCCAGCAGCTTAGACGGGACAGGGGAAACGGTGGATACGCAGTATTTT. Amino acids: CASSLDGTGETVDTQYF.

The chain has TRBV7-9 and TRBJ2-4, with 16 bases aligning to TRBD2. The V gene's germline CDR1 is SEHNR and CDR2 FQNEAQ (reference sequence). CDR3 size: 19 residues. The V segment lost 4 bases and the J segment 3 bases; nucleotides outside the gene matches: 9. CDR3 in amino acids: CASSWGLAGGLRFKNIQYF. CDR3 coding DNA: TGTGCCAGCAGCTGGGGACTAGCGGGAGGGCTTCGTTTCAAAAACATTCAGTACTTC.

This clone was observed a handful of times. The V and J genes are TRBV30 and TRBJ1-1, with D possibly TRBD1 on 5 matching bases. The V gene lost 0 bases and the J gene lost 1 base, with 9 bases spanning the gap. Looked up from germline, CDR1 is GTSNPN and CDR2 is SVGIG (reference sequence). The CDR3 has 14 residues. In DNA, the CDR3 is TGTGCCTGGAGTGTAGTGGGGACGAACACTGAAGCTTTCTTT. Translation gives CAWSVVGTNTEAFF. Based on the CDR3 plus reference TRBV30 and TRBJ1-1, the full variable domain is SQTIHQWPATLVQPVGSPLSLECTVEGTSNPNLYWYRQAAGRGLQLLFYSVGIGQISSEVPQNLSASRPQDRQFILSSKKLLLSDSGFYLCAWSVVGTNTEAFFGQGTRLTVV.

This chain joins TRBV7-8 and TRBJ2-5; a possible D gene is TRBD1 (5 bases). Germline V gives CDR1 SGHVS, CDR2 FQNEAQ. The V end lost 3 bases, the J end lost 5 bases, and 7 bases lay between the germline ends. This CDR3 is 12 amino acids long. This chain's CDR3 is CASSLNRETQYF. CDR3 in DNA: TGTGCCAGCAGCTTGAACAGGGAGACCCAGTACTTC.

By share of the sample, this clone is medium-sized. The V call is TRBV30, the J call TRBJ1-6; TRBD1 might be the D (5 bases). With 3 bases removed from V and 11 bases from J, the gap between germline ends came to 11 bases. Germline V gene data show CDR1 as GTSNPN and CDR2 as SVGIG (reference sequence). The CDR3 consists of 12 residues. The CDR3 region is CAWRGAKTPLHF. As DNA, the CDR3 is TGTGCCTGGAGAGGGGCTAAGACACCCCTCCACTTT.

This clone was counted once. This chain connects TRBV19 to TRBJ1-5; no clear D. The germline gives CDR1 LNHDA, CDR2 SQIVND (reference sequence). The CDR3 spans 14 residues. V lost 3 bases and J lost 6, with 12 bases in between. The CDR3, as DNA: TGTGCCAGTAGTATGCGGCGGGCGACTCAGCCCCAGCATTTT. Protein: CASSMRRATQPQHF.

The table lists this clone with a few counts. V is TRBV28 and J is TRBJ1-1; tentative D call: TRBD1 (5 bases). Germline CDR1 is MDHEN and CDR2 is SYDVKM. CDR3 length: 14 residues. The ends were cut back, 3 bases at V and 6 bases at J, with 14 bases in the middle. The CDR3: CASSFGRAPSEAFF. DNA of the CDR3: TGTGCCAGCAGTTTCGGCAGGGCACCCTCTGAAGCTTTCTTT.

The chain links TRBV7-3 to TRBJ2-6; no clear D. V was pared by 5 bases and J by 4 bases, with 9 bases between. Germline V gene data show CDR1 as SGHTA and CDR2 as FQGTGA. The CDR3 contains 14 residues. This chain's CDR3 is CASSRESGANVLTF. Here the CDR3 DNA reads TGTGCCAGCAGCCGTGAGTCCGGGGCCAACGTCCTGACTTTC.

This clone has just a few counts. This chain uses TRBV7-2 with TRBJ2-7; D gene unclear. CDR1 is SGHTA and CDR2 is FQGNSA in the germline V gene. The CDR3 length is 16 residues. V was trimmed by 1 base and J by 3 bases, leaving 16 bases between them. CDR3 nucleotides: TGTGCCAGCAGCTTAGGTCGGGTGGGCAGGAGCTACGAGCAGTACTTC. Protein sequence: CASSLGRVGRSYEQYF.

J is TRBJ2-4 and V is TRBV5-5; perhaps TRBD2 as D (5 bases). CDR1 is SGHKS and CDR2 is YYEKEE in the germline V gene (reference sequence). Trimming took off 0 bases at V and 5 bases at J, with 6 bases between the two ends. CDR3 length: 13 amino acids. Here the CDR3 reads CASSLERENIQYF. CDR3 coding DNA: TGTGCCAGCAGCTTGGAGAGGGAAAACATTCAGTACTTC.

V is TRBV7-2 and J is TRBJ2-7; 11 bases are shared with TRBD1. CDR3 length: 17 residues. The V gene end was trimmed by 1 base and the J gene end by 2 bases; junction bases not matched to a gene: 7. Germline CDR1 is SGHTA and CDR2 is FQGNSA. CDR3 DNA: TGTGCCAGCAGCTTAGGAGGGGGACAGGGGGAACCCTACGAGCAGTACTTC. Its protein product is CASSLGGGQGEPYEQYF.

This clone was seen a handful of times. The sample contains more than one DNA sequence encoding this CDR3. The chain recombines TRBV19 with TRBJ2-2, with D unclear. The CDR3 loop spans 12 amino acids. V lost 7 bases, J lost 1 base, and 4 bases lay in between. The germline CDR1 and CDR2 sequences are LNHDA and SQIVND (reference sequence). CDR3 nucleotide sequence: TGTGCCAGTAACCTGAACACCGGGGAGCTGTTTTTT. Translating it yields CASNLNTGELFF.

The chain employs TRBV2 and TRBJ1-6, with D hard to call. The germline gives CDR1 SNHLY, CDR2 FYNNEI. The CDR3 sequence is 14 residues long. Trimming stripped 6 bases from V and 7 bases from J, with 13 bases between. The CDR3 nucleotides are TGTGCCAGCAGCTTGGGTTTCGGCAATTCACCCCTCCACTTT. Its protein product is CASSLGFGNSPLHF.

This clone showed up just once. The V gene is TRBV6-5, the J gene TRBJ2-7; either TRBD1 or TRBD2 may fit D (6 bases each). This CDR3 region has 14 residues. Looked up from germline, CDR1 is MNHEY and CDR2 is SVGAGI. V shed 7 bases and J shed 2 bases, with 15 bases lying between them. The chain's CDR3 is CASTRGGPPYEQYF. CDR3 DNA sequence: TGTGCCAGCACTAGAGGGGGGCCACCCTACGAGCAGTACTTC.

The chain combines TRBV7-9 with TRBJ2-7; 7 nucleotides align to TRBD1. Germline V gene lookup returns CDR1 SEHNR and CDR2 FQNEAQ (reference sequence). V dropped 0 bases and J dropped 1; count of bases not matched to a gene: 3. The CDR3 runs 15 residues. The CDR3 sequence: CASSLASGGSYEQYF. CDR3 bases: TGTGCCAGCAGCTTAGCTTCAGGGGGTTCCTACGAGCAGTACTTC.

This clone was seen only once. The chain couples TRBV4-3 to TRBJ1-4; D is unclear. Germline CDR1 LGHNA, CDR2 YSLEER. Trimming left V 1 base short and J 7 bases short, with 4 bases between. This CDR3 contains 12 residues. CDR3 amino acids: CASSQVGEKLFF. The DNA of the CDR3 is TGCGCCAGCAGCCAAGTGGGTGAAAAACTGTTTTTT.

The chain uses TRBV6-6 and TRBJ1-1; 11 bases are a match to TRBD1. V lost 6 bases and J lost 4; bases outside the gene matches: 4. The CDR3 loop spans 14 amino acids. Germline CDR1 reads MNHNY; CDR2 reads SVGAGI (reference sequence). The CDR3 spells CASSAGTGGTEAFF. CDR3 bases: TGTGCCAGCAGCGCCGGGACAGGGGGCACTGAAGCTTTCTTT.

The rearrangement joins TRBV30 to TRBJ2-1; 7 bases map to TRBD2. V lost 2 bases, J lost 4 bases, and 8 bases stayed unmatched. CDR1 is GTSNPN and CDR2 is SVGIG in the germline V gene (reference sequence). This CDR3 is built from 15 residues. The CDR3 protein is CAWSTRGEVYNEQFF. CDR3 in DNA: TGTGCCTGGAGTACTCGGGGGGAGGTTTACAATGAGCAGTTCTTC.

The chain employs TRBV20-1 and TRBJ1-5; weak D call: TRBD1 (5 bases). The length of the CDR3 is 11 residues. Germline V lookup: CDR1 DFQATT, CDR2 SNEGSKA (reference sequence). Trimming took 2 bases from V and 7 from J, leaving 6 bases between them. CDR3 coding DNA: TGCAGTGCTAGATCAGGGCAGCCCCAGCATTTT. It is translated as CSARSGQPQHF.

The V call is TRBV28, the J call TRBJ2-3, with TRBD2 matching 7 bases. Germline V CDR1 and CDR2: MDHEN, SYDVKM. This CDR3 is 14 amino acids long. With V trimmed by 3 bases and J by 5 bases, 5 bases remained unmatched. CDR3 in amino acids: CASSLGGEGDTQYF. The CDR3 nucleotides are TGTGCCAGCAGTTTGGGGGGGGAAGGAGATACGCAGTATTTT.

The V call is TRBV27, the J call TRBJ2-7, with 7 bases matching TRBD2. The CDR3 consists of 14 residues. V was pared by 5 bases and J by 1 base, with 5 bases of the junction left unmatched. CDR1 is MNHEY, CDR2 SMNVEV, per germline (reference sequence). CDR3 sequence (DNA): TGTGCCAGCAGTCCCCGGACTAGATCCTACGAGCAGTACTTC. Its translation: CASSPRTRSYEQYF.

The chain couples TRBV6-6 to TRBJ2-3; TRBD2 agrees at 10 bases. The V and J ends lost 6 bases and 8 bases, in that order; junction bases with no gene match: 11. The CDR3 has 15 residues. Germline V gene lookup returns CDR1 MNHNY and CDR2 SVGAGI (reference sequence). As DNA, the CDR3 is TGTGCCAGCAGCCCCGGGACTAGCGAAGTTGCTACGCAGTATTTT. Translation gives CASSPGTSEVATQYF.

This chain joins TRBV7-9 and TRBJ2-1; 8 bases line up with TRBD2. V lost 4 bases and J lost 8; bases outside the gene matches: 7. CDR3 length equals 14 residues. Germline loops: CDR1 SEHNR, CDR2 FQNEAQ (reference sequence). CDR3 in DNA: TGTGCCAGCAGCTGGGGCGGGGGGAATTATGAGCAGTTCTTC. It translates to CASSWGGGNYEQFF.